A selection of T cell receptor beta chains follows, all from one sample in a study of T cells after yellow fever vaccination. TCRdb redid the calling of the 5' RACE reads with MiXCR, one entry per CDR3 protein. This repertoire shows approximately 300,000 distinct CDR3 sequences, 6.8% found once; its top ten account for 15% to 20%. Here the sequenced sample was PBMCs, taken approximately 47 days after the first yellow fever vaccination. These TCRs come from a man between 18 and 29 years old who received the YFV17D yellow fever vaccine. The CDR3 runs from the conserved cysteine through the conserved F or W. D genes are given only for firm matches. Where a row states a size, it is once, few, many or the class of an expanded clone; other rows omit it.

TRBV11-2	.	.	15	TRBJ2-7	CASSLGWGPFYEQYF	TGTGCCAGCAGCTTAGGCTGGGGCCCATTCTACGAGCAGTACTTC
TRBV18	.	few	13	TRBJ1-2	CASSPPENYGYTF	TGTGCCAGCTCACCACCCGAGAACTATGGCTACACCTTC
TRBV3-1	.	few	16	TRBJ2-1	CASSHGGLYSYNEQFF	TGTGCCAGCAGCCATGGAGGTCTATACTCCTACAATGAGCAGTTCTTC
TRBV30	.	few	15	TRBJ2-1	CAWSLGTSSYNEQFF	TGTGCCTGGAGTTTAGGCACGAGCTCCTACAATGAGCAGTTCTTC
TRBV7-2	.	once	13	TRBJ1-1	CASSLRRTAEAFF	TGTGCCAGCAGCTTACGCCGGACGGCTGAAGCTTTCTTT
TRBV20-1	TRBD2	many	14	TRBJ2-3	CSVEGGGAADTQYF	TGCAGTGTCGAGGGCGGGGGGGCGGCAGATACGCAGTATTTT
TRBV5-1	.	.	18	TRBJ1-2	CASSRGSSGTLVNYGYTF	TGCGCCAGCAGCCGGGGATCCTCCGGGACACTCGTTAACTATGGCTACACCTTC
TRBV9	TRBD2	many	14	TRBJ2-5	CASSVRGGRETQYF	TGTGCCAGCAGCGTACGGGGGGGCCGAGAGACCCAGTACTTC
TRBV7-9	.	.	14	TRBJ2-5	CASCDSGRRETQYF	TGTGCCAGCTGTGACTCGGGACGCAGAGAGACCCAGTACTTC
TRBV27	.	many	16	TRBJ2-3	CASSRIRVLSTDTQYF	TGTGCCAGCAGTCGTATAAGAGTACTAAGCACAGATACGCAGTATTTT
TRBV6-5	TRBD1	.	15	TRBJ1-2	CASSFSLTGGLGYTF	TGTGCCAGCAGTTTCAGCCTGACAGGGGGGCTTGGCTACACCTTC
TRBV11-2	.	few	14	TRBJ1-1	CASGWGAGNTEAFF	TGTGCCAGCGGGTGGGGGGCTGGGAACACTGAAGCTTTCTTT
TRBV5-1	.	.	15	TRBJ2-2	CASSRSGQNTGELFF	TGCGCCAGCAGCAGAAGCGGACAGAACACCGGGGAGCTGTTTTTT
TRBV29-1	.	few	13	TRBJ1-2	CSPKNLTNYGYTF	TGCAGCCCTAAGAACCTCACTAACTATGGCTACACCTTC
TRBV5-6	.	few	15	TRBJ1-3	CASSLEVGAGNTIYF	TGTGCCAGCAGCTTGGAGGTCGGGGCTGGAAACACCATATATTTT
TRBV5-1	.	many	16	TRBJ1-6	CASSLAFQDIGSPLHF	TGCGCCAGCAGCTTGGCCTTCCAGGACATCGGGTCACCCCTCCACTTT
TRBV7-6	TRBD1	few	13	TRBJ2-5	CASSPGGVETQYF	TGTGCCAGCAGCCCAGGGGGAGTGGAGACCCAGTACTTC
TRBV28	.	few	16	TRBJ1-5	CASNLGGSNSNQPQHF	TGTGCCAGCAACCTTGGGGGTTCTAACAGCAATCAGCCCCAGCATTTT
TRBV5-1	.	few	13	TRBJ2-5	CASSFWESETQYF	TGCGCCAGCAGCTTTTGGGAGTCAGAGACCCAGTACTTC
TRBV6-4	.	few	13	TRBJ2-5	CASSLTAFETQYF	TGTGCCAGCAGTTTGACAGCTTTTGAGACCCAGTACTTC
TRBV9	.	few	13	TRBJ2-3	CASSSRSGDTQYF	TGTGCCAGCAGCTCCCGCTCGGGGGATACGCAGTATTTT
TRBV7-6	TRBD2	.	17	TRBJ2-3	CASSPGKRGPSTDTQYF	TGTGCCAGCAGCCCGGGCAAGCGGGGGCCGAGCACAGATACGCAGTATTTT
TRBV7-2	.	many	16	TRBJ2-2	CASSPRAGAPTGELFF	TGTGCCAGCAGCCCCAGGGCCGGGGCCCCCACCGGGGAGCTGTTTTTT
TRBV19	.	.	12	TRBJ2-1	CASNGGAHEQFF	TGTGCCAGTAATGGGGGGGCCCATGAGCAGTTCTTC
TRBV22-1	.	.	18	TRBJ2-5	CPGSAHLPRRSKGETQYF	TGTCCTGGGAGCGCACATCTGCCAAGGAGGAGTAAAGGGGAGACCCAGTACTTC